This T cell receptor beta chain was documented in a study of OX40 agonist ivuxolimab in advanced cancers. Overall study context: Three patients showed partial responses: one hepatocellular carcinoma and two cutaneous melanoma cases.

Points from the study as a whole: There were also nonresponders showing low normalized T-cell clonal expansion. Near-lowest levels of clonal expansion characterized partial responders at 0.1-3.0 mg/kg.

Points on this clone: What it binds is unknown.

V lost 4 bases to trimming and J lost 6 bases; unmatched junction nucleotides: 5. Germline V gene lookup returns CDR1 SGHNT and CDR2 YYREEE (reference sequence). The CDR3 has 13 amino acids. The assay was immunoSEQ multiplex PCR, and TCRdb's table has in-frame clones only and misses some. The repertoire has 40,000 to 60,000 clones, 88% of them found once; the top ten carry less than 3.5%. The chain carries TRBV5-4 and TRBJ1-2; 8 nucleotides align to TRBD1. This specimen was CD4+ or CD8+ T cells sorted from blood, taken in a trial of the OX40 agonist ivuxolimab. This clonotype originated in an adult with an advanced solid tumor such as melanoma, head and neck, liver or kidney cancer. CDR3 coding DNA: TGTGCCAGCAGCGCCGACAGGGGAAATGGCTACACCTTC. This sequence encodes CASSADRGNGYTF. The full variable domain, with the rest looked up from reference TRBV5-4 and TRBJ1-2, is ETGVTQSPTHLIKTRGQQVTLRCSSQSGHNTVSWYQQALGQGPQFIFQYYREEENGRGNFPPRFSGLQFPNYSSELNVNALELDDSALYLCASSADRGNGYTFGSGTRLTVV.